Listed below are T cell receptor beta chains from one sample, sequenced in a study of blood T cell repertoires in COVID-19. Profiling relied on immunoSEQ multiplex PCR, and the TCRdb table lists in-frame clones only, not all of them. The sample lists 150,000 to 200,000 clones, approximately 80% occurring once. The sample was peripheral blood. Receptors originate from a woman aged 40-49 years with COVID-19, enrolled during active disease. The CDR3 runs from the conserved cysteine through the conserved F or W. Fields, in order: D gene, V gene, J gene, CDR3 protein. D genes are given only for firm matches.

D gene: TRBD1
V gene: TRBV4-1
J gene: TRBJ1-2
CDR3 protein: CASSQDRDRDHYGYTF

D gene: -
V gene: TRBV2
J gene: TRBJ1-2
CDR3 protein: CASTSGAYYGYTF

D gene: TRBD2
V gene: TRBV3-1/TRBV3-2
J gene: TRBJ2-1
CDR3 protein: CASTLGAGGEQFF

D gene: TRBD1
V gene: TRBV12-5
J gene: TRBJ1-1
CDR3 protein: CASARGQGTEAFF

D gene: -
V gene: TRBV28
J gene: TRBJ2-1
CDR3 protein: CASSLSDNEQFF

D gene: TRBD1
V gene: TRBV2
J gene: TRBJ2-1
CDR3 protein: CASSHPGQGYNEQFF

D gene: -
V gene: TRBV19
J gene: TRBJ1-1
CDR3 protein: CASSIWPQVTEAFF

D gene: -
V gene: TRBV6-5
J gene: TRBJ2-3
CDR3 protein: CASSYYSNSLDTQYF

D gene: TRBD2
V gene: TRBV6-6
J gene: TRBJ2-1
CDR3 protein: CASSYSSGETYNEQFF

D gene: -
V gene: TRBV6-4
J gene: TRBJ1-2
CDR3 protein: CASSDSTGSGYTF

D gene: -
V gene: TRBV6-1
J gene: TRBJ1-2
CDR3 protein: CASSDRTVYGYTF

D gene: TRBD2
V gene: TRBV5-1
J gene: TRBJ2-1
CDR3 protein: CASSLLGLKNNEQFF

D gene: -
V gene: TRBV9
J gene: TRBJ2-1
CDR3 protein: CASSVGLLDEQFF

D gene: TRBD2
V gene: TRBV14
J gene: TRBJ2-5
CDR3 protein: CASSQVGAGGPLGTQYF

D gene: -
V gene: TRBV10-2
J gene: TRBJ1-2
CDR3 protein: CASVGGRVGGYTF

D gene: TRBD1
V gene: TRBV10-2
J gene: TRBJ2-6
CDR3 protein: CATSDRAPGANVLTF

D gene: -
V gene: TRBV18
J gene: TRBJ2-2
CDR3 protein: CASSLTNTGELFF

D gene: -
V gene: TRBV11-1
J gene: TRBJ2-7
CDR3 protein: CASSLSGTTYEQYF

D gene: -
V gene: TRBV3-1/TRBV3-2
J gene: TRBJ2-5
CDR3 protein: CASSLGQGMKTQYF